Described below is a single T cell receptor (beta chain) sequence and its context. What it binds is unknown. This sample is drawn from a study of radiotherapy plus CTLA-4 blockade in lung cancer. General study points: In blood, TCR clones derived from the tumor expanded after radiotherapy plus ipilimumab. With interferon-beta, early dynamics of blood T cell clones were reported to best predict response.

Germline loops: CDR1 MNHNS, CDR2 SASEGT. This CDR3 has 12 residues. Deletions cut 2 bases from V and 5 bases from J, with 6 bases between. Sequencing was performed with immunoSEQ multiplex PCR; in TCRdb, only in-frame clones are kept and a portion is missing. The data show about 49,000 clones, around 84% seen once. The TCR sequence derives from a human donor with non-small cell lung cancer whose response to radiotherapy plus ipilimumab could not be evaluated. Sequencing used peripheral blood, obtained from a patient treated with radiotherapy plus ipilimumab. The V and J genes are TRBV6-1 and TRBJ2-5, with unresolved D. The CDR3 nucleotides read TGTGCCAGCAGTGAAAAGGAGGAGACCCAGTACTTC. Translation: CASSEKEETQYF.